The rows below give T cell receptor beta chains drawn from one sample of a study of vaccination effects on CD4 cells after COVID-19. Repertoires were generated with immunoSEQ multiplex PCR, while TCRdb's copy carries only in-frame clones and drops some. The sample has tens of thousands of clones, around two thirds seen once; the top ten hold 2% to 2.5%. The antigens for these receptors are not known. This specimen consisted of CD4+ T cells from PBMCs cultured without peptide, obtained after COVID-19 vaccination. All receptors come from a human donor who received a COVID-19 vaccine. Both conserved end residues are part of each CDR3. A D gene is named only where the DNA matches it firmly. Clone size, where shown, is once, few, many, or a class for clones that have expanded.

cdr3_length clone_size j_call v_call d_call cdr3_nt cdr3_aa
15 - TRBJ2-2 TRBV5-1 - TGCGCCAGCACCCTCGTGGCCGGGAACACCGGGGAGCTGTTTTTT CASTLVAGNTGELFF
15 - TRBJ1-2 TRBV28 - TGTGCCAGCACTCTAGGGAGGGCGGGGGCCGGTGGCTACACCTTC CASTLGRAGAGGYTF
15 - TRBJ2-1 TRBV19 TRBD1 TGTGCCAGTTCCGTCGACAGGGGAGCCTACAATGAGCAGTTCTTC CASSVDRGAYNEQFF
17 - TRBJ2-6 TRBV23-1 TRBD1 TGCGCCAGCAGTCAGGGACAGGGGGGCTCTGGGGCCAACGTCCTGACTTTC CASSQGQGGSGANVLTF
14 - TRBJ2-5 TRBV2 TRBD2 TGTGCCAGCAGTGATGGGAGGGCTGTGGAGACCCAGTACTTC CASSDGRAVETQYF
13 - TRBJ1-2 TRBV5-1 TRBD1 TGCGCCAGCAGCTGGACAGGGGGAAACGGCTACACCTTC CASSWTGGNGYTF
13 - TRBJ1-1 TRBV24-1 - TGTGCCACCAGGGTGGGCGGGCACACTGAAGCTTTCTTT CATRVGGHTEAFF
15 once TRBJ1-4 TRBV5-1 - TGCGCCAGCAGCCTCGGGACCCTGGACGATGAAAAACTGTTTTTT CASSLGTLDDEKLFF
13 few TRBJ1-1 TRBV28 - TGTGCCAGCAGTCTCTCTGGGGAGCGGGAAGCTTTCTTT CASSLSGEREAFF
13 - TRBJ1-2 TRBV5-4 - TGTGCCAGCAGCGAACAGGGACCCTATGGCTACACCTTC CASSEQGPYGYTF
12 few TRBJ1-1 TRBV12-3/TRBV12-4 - TGTGCCAGCAGTTTATCACAGGGACGAGCTTTCTTT CASSLSQGRAFF
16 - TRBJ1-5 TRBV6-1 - TGTGCCAGCAGTGAAGCGGGATACCAGGGGTACCAGCCCCAGCATTTT CASSEAGYQGYQPQHF
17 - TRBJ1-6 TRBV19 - TGTGCCAGTAGTAAGGGGACCGCTATCTCCTATAATTCACCCCTCCACTTT CASSKGTAISYNSPLHF
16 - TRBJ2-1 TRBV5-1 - TGCGCCAGCAGCTTGGGTGGGCGGGGGCCCTACAATGAGCAGTTCTTC CASSLGGRGPYNEQFF
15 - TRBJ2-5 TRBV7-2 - TGTGCCAGCAGCTTAGGAGTAGGCACCAGGGAGACCCAGTACTTC CASSLGVGTRETQYF
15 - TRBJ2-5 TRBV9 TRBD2 TGTGCCAGCAGCTCCCGGGGGACTAGCAGCGAGACCCAGTACTTC CASSSRGTSSETQYF
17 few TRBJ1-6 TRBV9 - TGTGCCAGCAGCGTAGCTACACAGAGCTCCTATAATTCACCCCTCCACTTT CASSVATQSSYNSPLHF
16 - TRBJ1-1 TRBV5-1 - TGCGCCAGCAGCTTAGGCCCCCGGAAACAGATGTCTGAAGCTTTCTTT CASSLGPRKQMSEAFF
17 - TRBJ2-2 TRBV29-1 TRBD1 TGCAGCGTTTTTCAGGGGGCGAGTCGGGCGAGCACCGGGGAGCTGTTTTTT CSVFQGASRASTGELFF
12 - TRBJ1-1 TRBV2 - TGTGCCAGCCGCGGGGATGGGACTGAAGCTTTCTTT CASRGDGTEAFF
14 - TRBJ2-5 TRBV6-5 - TGTGCCAGCAGTTACTCGATAGGACAAGAGACCCAGTACTTC CASSYSIGQETQYF
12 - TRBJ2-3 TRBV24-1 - TGTGCCACCAGTGCCCCGTCAGATACGCAGTATTTT CATSAPSDTQYF
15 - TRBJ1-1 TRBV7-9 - TGTGCCAGCAGCTCGAGGGGGGGCGCGGGCACTGAAGCTTTCTTT CASSSRGGAGTEAFF
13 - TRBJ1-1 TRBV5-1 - TGCGCCAGCAGCGGGGACCCGAACACTGAAGCTTTCTTT CASSGDPNTEAFF
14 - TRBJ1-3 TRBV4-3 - TGCGCCAGCAGCCAAGGCGCCACGGGAAACACCATATATTTT CASSQGATGNTIYF
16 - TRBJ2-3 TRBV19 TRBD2 TGTGCCAGTACCCCGCGGGGGGCGCAGGACACAGATACGCAGTATTTT CASTPRGAQDTDTQYF
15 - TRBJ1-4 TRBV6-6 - TGTGCCAGCAGACCCGACAGTCTTTCTAATGAAAAACTGTTTTTT CASRPDSLSNEKLFF
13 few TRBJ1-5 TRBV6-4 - TGTGCCAGCAGTGAGCAGGAGAATCAGCCCCAGCATTTT CASSEQENQPQHF
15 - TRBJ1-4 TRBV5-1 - TGCGCCAGCAGCTTGTCCGGACAGAGGAATGAAAAACTGTTTTTT CASSLSGQRNEKLFF
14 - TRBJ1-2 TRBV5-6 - TGTGCCAGCAGCTTGCGCCAGTCTGTTGAGGGCTACACCTTC CASSLRQSVEGYTF
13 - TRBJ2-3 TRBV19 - TGTGCCAGTAGCGAGGGGGGTCCTAATACGCAGTATTTT CASSEGGPNTQYF
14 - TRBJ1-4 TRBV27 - TGTGCCAGCAGTTTAGATATGACAAAGAGAAAACTGTTTTTT CASSLDMTKRKLFF
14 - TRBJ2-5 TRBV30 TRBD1 TGTGCCTGGAATAATGCAGGGGGCAAGGAGACCCAGTACTTC CAWNNAGGKETQYF
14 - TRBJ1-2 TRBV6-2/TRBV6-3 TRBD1 TGTGCCAGCAGTTCCCCCCGGCAGGGGGATGGCTACACCTTC CASSSPRQGDGYTF
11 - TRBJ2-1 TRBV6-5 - TGTGCCAGCAGCCGGGGCAGTGAGCAGTTCTTC CASSRGSEQFF
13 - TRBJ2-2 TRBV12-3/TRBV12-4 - TGTGCCAGCAGCCCTAGTCCGCTGGGGGAGCTGTTTTTT CASSPSPLGELFF
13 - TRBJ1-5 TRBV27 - TGTGCCAGCAGTTTATCTGGGAGGCAGCCCCAGCATTTT CASSLSGRQPQHF
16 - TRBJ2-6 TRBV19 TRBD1 TGTGCCAGTAGAACAGGGGGAAGAAATGGGGCCAACGTCCTGACTTTC CASRTGGRNGANVLTF
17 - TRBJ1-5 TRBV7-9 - TGTGCCAGCAGCTTAGGGGCTCGGGATCGCAGCAATCAGCCCCAGCATTTT CASSLGARDRSNQPQHF
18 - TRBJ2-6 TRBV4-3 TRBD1 TGCGCCAGCAGCCACAGACAGGGGTTAAGCTCTGGGGCCAACGTCCTGACTTTC CASSHRQGLSSGANVLTF
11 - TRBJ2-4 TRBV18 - TGTGCCAGCTCACCCGGACAGATTCAGTACTTC CASSPGQIQYF
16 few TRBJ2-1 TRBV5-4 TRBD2 TGTGCCAGCAGCTCCGGACTAGCGAAGGAAAACAATGAGCAGTTCTTC CASSSGLAKENNEQFF
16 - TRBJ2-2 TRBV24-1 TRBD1 TGTGCCACCAGTAACAGGGGGCTGGGGAGCACCGGGGAGCTGTTTTTT CATSNRGLGSTGELFF
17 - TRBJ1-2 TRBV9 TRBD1 TGTGCCAGCAGCGTAGGGTCAGGGGGGGCGGACCAGTCGGGCTACACCTTC CASSVGSGGADQSGYTF
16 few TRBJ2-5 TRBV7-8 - TGTGCCAGCAGCTTAGCTAGCTTTGCATCTCAAGAGACCCAGTACTTC CASSLASFASQETQYF
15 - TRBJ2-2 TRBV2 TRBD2 TGTGCCAGCAGTGTAGGGCTAGCGGACACCGGGGAGCTGTTTTTT CASSVGLADTGELFF
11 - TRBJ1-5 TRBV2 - TGTGCCAGCAGTGTGGAGGGGCCCCAGCATTTT CASSVEGPQHF
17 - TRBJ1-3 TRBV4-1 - TGCGCCAGCAGCCAAGGGCGGGGTAGTATCTCTGGAAACACCATATATTTT CASSQGRGSISGNTIYF
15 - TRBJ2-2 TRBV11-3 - TGTGCCAGCAGCTTACCCCCAGGGAGGACCGGGGAGCTGTTTTTT CASSLPPGRTGELFF
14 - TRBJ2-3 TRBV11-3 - TGTGCCAGCAGCTCACCCCCCCGGACGAATACGCAGTATTTT CASSSPPRTNTQYF
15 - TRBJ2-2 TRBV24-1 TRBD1 TGTGCCACAGCGACGGGACAGGGGGCGGGATGGGAGCTGTTTTTT CATATGQGAGWELFF
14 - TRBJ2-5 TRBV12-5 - TGTGCTAGTGGTTTGGTACAGGTCCAAGAGACCCAGTACTTC CASGLVQVQETQYF
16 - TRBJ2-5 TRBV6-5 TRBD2 TGTGCCAGCAGTTTGGGACTAGCGGGCTTACAAGAGACCCAGTACTTC CASSLGLAGLQETQYF